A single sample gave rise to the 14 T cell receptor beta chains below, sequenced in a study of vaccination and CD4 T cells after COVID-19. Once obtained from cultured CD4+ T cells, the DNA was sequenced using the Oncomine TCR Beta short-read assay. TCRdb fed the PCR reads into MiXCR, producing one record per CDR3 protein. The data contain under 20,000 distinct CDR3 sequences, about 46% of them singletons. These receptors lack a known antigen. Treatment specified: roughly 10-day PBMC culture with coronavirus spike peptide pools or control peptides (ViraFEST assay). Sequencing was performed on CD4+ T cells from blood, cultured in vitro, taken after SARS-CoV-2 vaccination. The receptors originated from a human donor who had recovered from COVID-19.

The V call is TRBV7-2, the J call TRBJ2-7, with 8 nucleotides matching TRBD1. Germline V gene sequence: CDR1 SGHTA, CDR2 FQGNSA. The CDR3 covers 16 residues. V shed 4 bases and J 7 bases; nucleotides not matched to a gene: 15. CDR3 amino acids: CASSSRGGQGRSEQYF. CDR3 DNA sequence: TGTGCCAGCAGCTCCCGGGGCGGACAGGGAAGGTCTGAGCAGTACTTC.

DNA for the CDR3: TGTGCCAGCAGTTACTCTAACAACAGGGGGTCATCCTACGAGCAGTACTTC. It codes for CASSYSNNRGSSYEQYF. The chain carries TRBV6-5 and TRBJ2-7; 8 nucleotides agree with TRBD1. The germline CDR1 and CDR2 sequences are MNHEY and SVGAGI. The CDR3 sequence is 17 residues long. Unmatched junction bases numbered 8, after V lost 0 bases and J lost 1 base.

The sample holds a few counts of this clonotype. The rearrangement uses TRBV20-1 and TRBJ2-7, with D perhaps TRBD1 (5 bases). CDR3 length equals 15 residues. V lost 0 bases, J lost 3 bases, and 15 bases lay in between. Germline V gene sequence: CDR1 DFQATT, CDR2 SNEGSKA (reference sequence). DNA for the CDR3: TGCAGTGCTAGAGATCCGGGCAGGGCGCGCTACGAGCAGTACTTC. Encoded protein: CSARDPGRARYEQYF.

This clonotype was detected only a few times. This CDR3 is CASSKLAGGKETQYF. The DNA of the CDR3 is TGTGCCAGCAGCAAACTAGCGGGGGGGAAAGAGACCCAGTACTTC. V gene TRBV7-3 combines with J gene TRBJ2-5, with 13 bases that match TRBD2. With V trimmed by 5 bases and J by 3 bases, 3 bases remained unmatched. Germline assignment: CDR1 SGHTA and CDR2 FQGTGA. This CDR3 has 15 amino acids.

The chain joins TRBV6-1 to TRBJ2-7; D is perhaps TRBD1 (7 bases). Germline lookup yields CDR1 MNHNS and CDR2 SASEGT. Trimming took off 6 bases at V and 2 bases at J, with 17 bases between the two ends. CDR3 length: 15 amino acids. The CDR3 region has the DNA TGTGCCAGCAGCAGGGGGACTCAGGCGACCTACGAGCAGTACTTC. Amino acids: CASSRGTQATYEQYF.

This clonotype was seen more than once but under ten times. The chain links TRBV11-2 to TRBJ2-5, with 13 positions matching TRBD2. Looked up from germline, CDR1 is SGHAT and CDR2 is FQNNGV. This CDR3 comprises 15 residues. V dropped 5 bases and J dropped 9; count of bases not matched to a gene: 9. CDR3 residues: CASSPGLAGTRAQYF. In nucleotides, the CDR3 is TGTGCCAGCAGCCCGGGACTAGCGGGGACCAGGGCCCAGTACTTC.

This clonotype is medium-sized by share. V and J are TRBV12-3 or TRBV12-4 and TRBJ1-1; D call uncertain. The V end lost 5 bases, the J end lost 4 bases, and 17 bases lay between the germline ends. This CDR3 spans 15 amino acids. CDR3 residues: CASSPSVSFGTEAFF. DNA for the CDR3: TGTGCCAGCAGTCCTAGTGTTAGTTTTGGCACTGAAGCTTTCTTT.

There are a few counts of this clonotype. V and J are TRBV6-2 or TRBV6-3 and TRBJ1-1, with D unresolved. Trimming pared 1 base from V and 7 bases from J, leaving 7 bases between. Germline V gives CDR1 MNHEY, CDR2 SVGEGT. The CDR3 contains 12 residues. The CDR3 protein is CASSYLADEAFF. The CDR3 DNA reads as TGTGCCAGCAGTTACTTGGCAGATGAAGCTTTCTTT.

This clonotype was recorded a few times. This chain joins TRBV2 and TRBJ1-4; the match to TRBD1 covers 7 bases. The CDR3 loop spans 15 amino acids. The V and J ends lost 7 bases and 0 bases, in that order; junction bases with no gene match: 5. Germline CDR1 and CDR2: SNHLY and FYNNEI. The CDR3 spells CASTGTATTNEKLFF. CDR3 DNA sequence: TGTGCCAGCACCGGGACAGCCACAACTAATGAAAAACTGTTTTTT.

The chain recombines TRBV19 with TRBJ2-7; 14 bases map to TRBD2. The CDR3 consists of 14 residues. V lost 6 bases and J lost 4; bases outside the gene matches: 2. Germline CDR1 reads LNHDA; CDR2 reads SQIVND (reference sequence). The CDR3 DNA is TGTGCCAGTAGGGGACTAGCGGGAGCTTACGAGCAGTACTTC. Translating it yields CASRGLAGAYEQYF. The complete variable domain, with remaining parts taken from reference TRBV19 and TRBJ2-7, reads DGGITQSPKYLFRKEGQNVTLSCEQNLNHDAMYWYRQDPGQGLRLIYYSQIVNDFQKGDIAEGYSVSREKKESFPLTVTSAQKNPTAFYLCASRGLAGAYEQYFGPGTRLTVT.

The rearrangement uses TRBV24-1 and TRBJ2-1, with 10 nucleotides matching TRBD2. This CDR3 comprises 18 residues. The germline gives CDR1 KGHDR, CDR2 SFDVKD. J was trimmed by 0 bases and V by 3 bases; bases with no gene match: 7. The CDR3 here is CATSDATGLASSYNEQFF. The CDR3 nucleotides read TGTGCCACCAGTGATGCCACGGGACTAGCGAGCTCCTACAATGAGCAGTTCTTC.

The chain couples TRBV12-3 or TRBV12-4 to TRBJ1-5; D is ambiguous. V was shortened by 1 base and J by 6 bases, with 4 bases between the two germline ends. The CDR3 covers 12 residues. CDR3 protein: CASSLGSQPQHF. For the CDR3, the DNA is TGTGCCAGCAGTTTAGGTTCTCAGCCCCAGCATTTT.

The DNA of the CDR3 is TGTGCCAGCTCACCTATTCCTAGCGGGAGTTTCGGGGAGACCCAGTACTTC. It encodes CASSPIPSGSFGETQYF. The V and J genes are TRBV18 and TRBJ2-5; 10 nucleotides agree with TRBD2. V was pared by 3 bases and J by 5 bases, with 12 bases of the junction left unmatched. Germline V lookup: CDR1 KGHSH, CDR2 LQKENI. This CDR3 contains 17 residues. The full variable domain, with the rest looked up from reference TRBV18 and TRBJ2-5, is NAGVMQNPRHLVRRRGQEARLRCSPMKGHSHVYWYRQLPEEGLKFMVYLQKENIIDESGMPKERFSAEFPKEGPSILRIQQVVRGDSAAYFCASSPIPSGSFGETQYFGPGTRLLVL.

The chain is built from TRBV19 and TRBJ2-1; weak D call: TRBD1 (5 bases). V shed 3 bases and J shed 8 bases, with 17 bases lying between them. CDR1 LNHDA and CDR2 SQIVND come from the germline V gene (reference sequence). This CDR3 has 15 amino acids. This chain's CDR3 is CASSIRGRSLDEQFF. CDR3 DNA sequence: TGTGCCAGTAGTATTAGGGGCCGGTCGCTGGATGAGCAGTTCTTC.